This TCR beta chain derives from a study of shared clonotypes between healthy human individuals (dated by TCRdb to 2019 to 2021). For context, the study as a whole: The cohort comprised a couple of women and a few men aged 18 to 49 years. For each donor, CD4 naive and CD4 memory were each run on three plates, CD8 naive on two plates, and CD8 memory on one plate. The study deeply sequenced blood TCR repertoires of roughly five healthy adults to estimate repertoire size and the extent of clonotype sharing between individuals. To increase sequencing depth and limit assay-specific biases, TCR repertoire library preparation and sequencing were carried out by different laboratories using diverse techniques. Between about 0.94 and 8.9 billion PBMCs per donor were obtained by leukapheresis.

Compared with germline, V lacks 3 bases and J lacks 5 bases; bases without a gene match: 4. The CDR3 starts with the cysteine, ends with the phenylalanine, and has 14 residues. The kept DNA is CDR3 alone, 42 bases in frame from the first base. As encoded in the germline V gene (reference sequence), CDR1 is WNHNN while CDR2 is SYGVQD. The donors were healthy, HIV-negative adults with no recently reported acute infections or vaccinations. All donors were Caucasian adults living in Nashville, Tennessee, USA. CD4+ T cells were enriched by magnetic negative selection, after which naive cells were positively selected on CD45RA and the negative fraction was taken as the memory subset. After blood collection by leukapheresis, PBMCs were isolated using Ficoll-Histopaque density gradient centrifugation and then cryopreserved in the vapor phase of liquid nitrogen. Analytical flow cytometry was used to check the purity and quantity of each magnetically sorted T cell population. Genomic DNA was isolated from each sorted fraction and quantified by UV absorbance on a Nanodrop 2000c.

Using the deep immunoSEQ assay, TCR CDR3 regions were amplified from genomic DNA by multiplex PCR. For each cell subset, the extracted genomic DNA was distributed evenly across all wells of several immunoSEQ 96-well plates, and each plate served as one replicate. For sorted subsets, around 200 ng genomic DNA, equal to some 28,000 T cell genomes, was loaded into each replicate PCR. The purified libraries were quantified using a Qubit 3.0 fluorometer, sized with a Bioanalyzer 2100, and then quantified again using the KAPA Library Quantification kit. Every immunoSEQ 96-well plate was sequenced on a dedicated single-read 150-cycle Illumina NextSeq 550 flow cell. Under the source paper's analysis protocol: The immunoSEQ output contained only junctional sequences without quality scores, so filtering could not match that applied to full-length reads. To assign V/J genes and CDR3, sequences were annotated using PyIR, a Python wrapper for IgBLAST v1.9, with IMGT germline references. Reads with weak V/J assignments (E-value above 1e-6), missing CDR3, stop codons, out-of-frame junctions, or ambiguous translated residues were removed. V3J clonotypes were defined as sequences sharing an identical inferred V gene, J gene, and CDR3 amino acid sequence. To compute the percentage overlap between repertoires, the number of shared unique clonotypes was divided by the size of the smaller repertoire. RTK rarefaction, the Chao1 estimator, and Recon v2.1 estimates of unobserved clonotypes were used to assess repertoire richness. Generation probabilities were computed with OLGA for all TCRbeta clonotypes obtained by the gDNA method from a handful of donors. TCRdb stores this immuneACCESS table with in-frame sequences only. Part of the clones is absent; in the studies checked, under half of the shortfall reflects unresolved V genes, and no reason is known for the rest. V, J and clone size are those of that table, while D and trimming were read from the DNA. The sample profile shows just over 2,000,000 clones; 90% to 95% of them were found once. In total, the top ten clones hold about 0.13% of the sample.

This clone was detected a few times. Its antigen is currently not known. Per-base qualities were not stored, and no clone one base away is much larger. What the work shows at the level of the full study, not this receptor alone: Naive subsets generally had larger estimated clonotype richness than memory subsets did. Clonotypes shared by all four sorted-subset donors showed higher generation probabilities than non-shared clonotypes. Even with the large sequencing depth, rarefaction of the sorted-subset datasets indicated that sequencing was incomplete. Because the study included a small number of donors, the genetic and exposure-history diversity represented was limited. Sampling was restricted to blood, and TCR repertoires in tissues likely differ from the TCR repertoires found in blood. Sharing across a handful of donors was observed for approximately 5% of naive CD4, under 4% of naive CD8, about 2.3% of memory CD4, and approximately 0.41% of memory CD8 clonotypes. Based on pairwise subsampling, the degree of clonotype sharing among donors was expected to be affected by sequencing depth.

The rearrangement joined TRBV10-1 to TRBJ2-7, with 10 bases in between that match TRBD1. The source is a young man in good health. The sequenced sample consisted of naive CD4+ T cells sorted from blood. Interpreted using the paper, the cell subset or site label stands for: CD45RA+ positively selected. The CDR3 reads CASSDGTGADEQYF. The bases are TGCGCCAGCAGTGACGGGACAGGGGCAGACGAGCAGTACTTC.